This TCR beta chain was recorded in a study of cytomegalovirus exposure and HLA in healthy donors. On the study more broadly: Falling in the Caucasian-associated ancestry cluster were roughly 86% of a few hundred genotyped donors.

Study-level results: Data from an earlier analysis indicated that most TCR beta V segments were productive either about 87% or about 30% of the time. Immune exposure data for these donors was limited to CMV serostatus.

The PCR ran on 60 Vbeta and 13 Jbeta primers. Sequencing was performed with immunoSEQ multiplex PCR; in TCRdb, only in-frame clones are kept and a portion is missing. Here the sample spans around 210,000 clones, 70% to 80% being singletons. It was healthy bone marrow donors who served as donors. The junction had 13 bases not matched to a gene; V was cut back by 2 bases and J by 3 bases. This CDR3 is 17 amino acids long. CDR1 and CDR2 (germline): SGHRS, YFSETQ. This clone was seen only once. Antigen unknown. The sample taken for sequencing was PBMCs. The clonotype comes from a male donor in good health and CMV-seropositive. This chain uses TRBV5-1 with TRBJ2-5; 7 bases fit TRBD2. CDR3 coding DNA: TGCGCCAGCAGCTTCGGGTCTAGCGGACCTCTTAAAGAGACCCAGTACTTC. Its protein is CASSFGSSGPLKETQYF.